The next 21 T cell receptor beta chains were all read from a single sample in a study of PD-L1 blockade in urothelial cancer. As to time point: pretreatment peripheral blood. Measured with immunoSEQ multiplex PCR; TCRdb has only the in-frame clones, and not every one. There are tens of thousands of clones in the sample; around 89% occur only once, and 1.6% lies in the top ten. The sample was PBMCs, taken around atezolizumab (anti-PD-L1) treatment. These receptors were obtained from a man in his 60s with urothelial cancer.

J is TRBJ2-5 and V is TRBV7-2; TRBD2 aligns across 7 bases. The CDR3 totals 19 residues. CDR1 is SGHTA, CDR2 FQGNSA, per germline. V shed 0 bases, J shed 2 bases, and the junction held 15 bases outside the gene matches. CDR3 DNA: TGTGCCAGCAGCTTAGCCTTTCGGACTAGTCAGATGGGGCAAGAGACCCAGTACTTC. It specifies CASSLAFRTSQMGQETQYF.

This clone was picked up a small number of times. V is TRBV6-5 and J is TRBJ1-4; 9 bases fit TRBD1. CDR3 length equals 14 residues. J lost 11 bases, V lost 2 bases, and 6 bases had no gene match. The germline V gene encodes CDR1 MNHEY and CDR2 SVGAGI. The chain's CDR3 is CASSYGQGKEKLFF. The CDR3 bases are TGTGCCAGCAGTTACGGACAGGGGAAGGAGAAACTGTTTTTT.

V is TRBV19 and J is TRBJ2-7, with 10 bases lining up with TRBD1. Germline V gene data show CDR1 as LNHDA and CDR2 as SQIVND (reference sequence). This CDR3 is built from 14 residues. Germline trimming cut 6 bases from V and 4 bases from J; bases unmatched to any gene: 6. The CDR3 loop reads CASSTGTGVYEQYF. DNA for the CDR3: TGTGCCAGTAGCACCGGGACAGGGGTGTACGAGCAGTACTTC.

The CDR3 reads CASGGLAGETSYEQYF. Here the CDR3 DNA reads TGTGCTAGTGGAGGACTAGCGGGGGAGACCTCCTACGAGCAGTACTTC. The V and J genes are TRBV12-5 and TRBJ2-7; 13 nucleotides agree with TRBD2. The germline V gene has CDR1 LGHNT and CDR2 FRNRAP. V dropped 6 bases and J dropped 0; count of bases not matched to a gene: 5. CDR3 length: 16 residues. The full variable domain, rest sourced from reference TRBV12-5 and TRBJ2-7, is DARVTQTPRHKVTEMGQEVTMRCQPILGHNTVFWYRQTMMQGLELLAYFRNRAPLDDSGMPKDRFSAEMPDATLATLKIQPSEPRDSAVYFCASGGLAGETSYEQYFGPGTRLTVT.

The CDR3 DNA sequence: TGTGCCAGCAGTTCCCCGGGACAGGGATGGTACGAGCAGTACTTC. Amino acid sequence: CASSSPGQGWYEQYF. The rearrangement links TRBV28 to TRBJ2-7, with 9 positions matching TRBD1. Unmatched junction bases numbered 8, after V lost 4 bases and J lost 4 bases. CDR3 length: 15 amino acids. Germline CDR1 is MDHEN and CDR2 is SYDVKM.

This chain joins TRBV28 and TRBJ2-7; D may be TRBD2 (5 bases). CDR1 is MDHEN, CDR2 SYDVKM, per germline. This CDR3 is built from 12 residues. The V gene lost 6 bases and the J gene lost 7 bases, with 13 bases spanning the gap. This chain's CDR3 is CASSRPRAEQYF. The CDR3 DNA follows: TGTGCCAGCAGCCGGCCGAGGGCGGAGCAGTACTTC.

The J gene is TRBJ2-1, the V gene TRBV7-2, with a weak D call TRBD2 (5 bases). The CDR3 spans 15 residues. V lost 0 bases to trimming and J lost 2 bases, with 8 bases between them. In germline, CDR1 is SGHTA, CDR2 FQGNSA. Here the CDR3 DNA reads TGTGCCAGCAGCTTAGCTAGCGTGCCCTACAATGAGCAGTTCTTC. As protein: CASSLASVPYNEQFF.

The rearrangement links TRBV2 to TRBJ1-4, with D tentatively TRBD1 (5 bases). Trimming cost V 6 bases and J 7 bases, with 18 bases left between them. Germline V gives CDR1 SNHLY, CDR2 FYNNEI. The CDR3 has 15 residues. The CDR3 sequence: CASRTTGTLGEKLFF. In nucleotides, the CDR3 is TGTGCCAGCAGAACAACAGGCACCCTAGGTGAAAAACTGTTTTTT.

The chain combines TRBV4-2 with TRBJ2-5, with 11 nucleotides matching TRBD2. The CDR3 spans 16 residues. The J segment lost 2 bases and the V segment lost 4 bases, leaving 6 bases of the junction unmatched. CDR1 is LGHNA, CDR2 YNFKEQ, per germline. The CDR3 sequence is CASSPIAGGQQETQYF. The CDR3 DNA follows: TGTGCCAGCAGCCCTATAGCGGGGGGGCAACAAGAGACCCAGTACTTC.

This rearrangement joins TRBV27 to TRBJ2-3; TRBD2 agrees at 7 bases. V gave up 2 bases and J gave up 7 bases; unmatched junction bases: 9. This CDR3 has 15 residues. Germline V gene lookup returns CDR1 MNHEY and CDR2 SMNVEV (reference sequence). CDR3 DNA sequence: TGTGCCAGCAGTTTAGTTCTTAGCGGGTTCTATACGCAGTATTTT. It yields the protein CASSLVLSGFYTQYF.

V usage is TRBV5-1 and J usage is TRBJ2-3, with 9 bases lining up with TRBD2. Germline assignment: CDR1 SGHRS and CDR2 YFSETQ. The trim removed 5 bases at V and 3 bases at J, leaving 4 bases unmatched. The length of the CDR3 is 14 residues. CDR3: CASRRGGLTDTQYF. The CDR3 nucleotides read TGCGCCAGCAGGCGGGGGGGGTTGACAGATACGCAGTATTTT.

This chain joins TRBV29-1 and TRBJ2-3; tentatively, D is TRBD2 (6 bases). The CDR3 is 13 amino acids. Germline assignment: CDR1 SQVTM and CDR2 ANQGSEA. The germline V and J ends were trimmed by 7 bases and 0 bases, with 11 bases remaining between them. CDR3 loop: CSANGGSTDTQYF. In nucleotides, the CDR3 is TGCAGCGCCAACGGGGGTAGCACAGATACGCAGTATTTT.

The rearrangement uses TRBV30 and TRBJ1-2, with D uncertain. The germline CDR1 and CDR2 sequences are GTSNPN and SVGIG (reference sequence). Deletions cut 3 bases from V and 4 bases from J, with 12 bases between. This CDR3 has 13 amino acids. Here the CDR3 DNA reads TGTGCCTGGAGCATGACACTAGTCTATGGCTACACCTTC. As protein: CAWSMTLVYGYTF.

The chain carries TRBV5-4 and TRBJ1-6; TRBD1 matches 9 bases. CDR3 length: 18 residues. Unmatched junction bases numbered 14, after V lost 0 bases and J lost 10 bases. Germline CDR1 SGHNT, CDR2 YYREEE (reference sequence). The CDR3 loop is CASSLARTGTGNPSPLHF. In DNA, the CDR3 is TGTGCCAGCAGCTTGGCGAGAACCGGGACAGGGAATCCCTCACCCCTCCACTTT.

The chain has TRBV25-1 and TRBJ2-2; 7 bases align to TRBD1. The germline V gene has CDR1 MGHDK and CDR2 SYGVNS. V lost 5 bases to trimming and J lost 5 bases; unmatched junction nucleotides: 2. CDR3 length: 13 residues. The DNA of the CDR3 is TGTGCCAGCAGTACCAGGGGGACCGGGGAGCTGTTTTTT. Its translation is CASSTRGTGELFF.

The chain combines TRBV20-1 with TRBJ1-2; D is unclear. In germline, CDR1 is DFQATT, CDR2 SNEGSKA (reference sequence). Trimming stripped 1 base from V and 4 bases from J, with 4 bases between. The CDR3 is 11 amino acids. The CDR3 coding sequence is TGCAGTGCTAGAGCTTCCTATGGCTACACCTTC. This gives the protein CSARASYGYTF.

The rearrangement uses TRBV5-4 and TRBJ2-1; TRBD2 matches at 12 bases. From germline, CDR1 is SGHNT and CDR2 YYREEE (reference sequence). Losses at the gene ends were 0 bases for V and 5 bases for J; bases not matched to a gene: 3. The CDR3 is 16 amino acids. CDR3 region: CASSLGPSGRDNEQFF. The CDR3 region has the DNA TGTGCCAGCAGCTTGGGCCCTAGCGGGAGGGACAATGAGCAGTTCTTC.

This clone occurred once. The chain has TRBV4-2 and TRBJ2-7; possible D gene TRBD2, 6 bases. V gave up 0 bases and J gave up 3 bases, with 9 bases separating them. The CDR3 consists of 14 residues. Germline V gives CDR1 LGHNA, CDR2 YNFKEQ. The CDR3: CASSQDYGSYEQYF. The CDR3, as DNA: TGTGCCAGCAGCCAAGATTACGGGAGCTACGAGCAGTACTTC.

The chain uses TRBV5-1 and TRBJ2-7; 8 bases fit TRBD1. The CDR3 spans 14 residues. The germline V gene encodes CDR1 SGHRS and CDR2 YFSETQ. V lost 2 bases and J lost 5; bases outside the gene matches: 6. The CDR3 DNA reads TGCGCCAGCAGCTTAGAGACAGGGGTGCACGAGCAGTACTTC. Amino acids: CASSLETGVHEQYF. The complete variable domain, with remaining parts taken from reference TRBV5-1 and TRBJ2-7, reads KAGVTQTPRYLIKTRGQQVTLSCSPISGHRSVSWYQQTPGQGLQFLFEYFSETQRNKGNFPGRFSGRQFSNSRSEMNVSTLELGDSALYLCASSLETGVHEQYFGPGTRLTVT.

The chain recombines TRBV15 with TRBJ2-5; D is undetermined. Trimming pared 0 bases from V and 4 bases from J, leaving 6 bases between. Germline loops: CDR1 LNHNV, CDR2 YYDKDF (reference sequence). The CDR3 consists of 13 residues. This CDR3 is CATSRDSRETQYF. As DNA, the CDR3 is TGTGCCACCAGCAGAGATTCGCGAGAGACCCAGTACTTC.

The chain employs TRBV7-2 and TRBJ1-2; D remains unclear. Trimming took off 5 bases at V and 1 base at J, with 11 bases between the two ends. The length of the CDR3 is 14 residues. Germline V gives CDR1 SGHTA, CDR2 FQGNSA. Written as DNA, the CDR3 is TGTGCCAGCAGCCCCTTTACAGTTAACTATGGCTACACCTTC. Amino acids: CASSPFTVNYGYTF.